The 27 T cell receptor beta chains below come from one sample, sequenced in a study of blood T cell repertoires in COVID-19. TCRdb's copy holds only in-frame clones and misses some; the assay was immunoSEQ multiplex PCR. The table lists over 200,000 clones, about nine tenths of them singletons, with 3% to 3.5% in the top ten. Sequencing input: PBMCs or T cells enriched from blood (not recorded which). Every receptor here comes from a woman aged 45 to 65 in a cohort exposed to, infected with or recovered from COVID-19 (not recorded which).

The V and J genes are TRBV6-2 or TRBV6-3 and TRBJ1-2; TRBD1 might be the D (6 bases). Deletions cut 3 bases from V and 8 bases from J, with 13 bases between. The CDR3 covers 13 residues. Germline V gene lookup returns CDR1 MNHEY and CDR2 SVGEGT. Here the CDR3 DNA reads TGTGCCAGCAGTTATCATCAGGGGATCGGCTACACCTTC. It encodes CASSYHQGIGYTF.

The chain uses TRBV7-9 and TRBJ1-4, with 7 bases that match TRBD1. The CDR3 totals 14 residues. V shed 1 base, J shed 8 bases, and the junction held 4 bases outside the gene matches. The germline V gene encodes CDR1 SEHNR and CDR2 FQNEAQ (reference sequence). The CDR3 nucleotides read TGTGCCAGCAGCTTAGTCCAGGGGGACGAAAAACTGTTTTTT. This sequence encodes CASSLVQGDEKLFF. Together with reference TRBV7-9 and TRBJ1-4, the CDR3 gives the full variable domain: DTGVSQNPRHKITKRGQNVTFRCDPISEHNRLYWYRQTLGQGPEFLTYFQNEAQLEKSRLLSDRFSAERPKGSFSTLEIQRTEQGDSAMYLCASSLVQGDEKLFFGSGTQLSVL.

The CDR3 DNA reads TGCGCCAGCAGCCGCGGGGACGCGAACACCGGGGAGCTGTTTTTT. Its protein product is CASSRGDANTGELFF. V gene TRBV5-1 combines with J gene TRBJ2-2, with a weak D call TRBD2 (6 bases). V was trimmed by 4 bases and J by 0 bases, leaving 10 bases between them. The CDR3 loop spans 15 amino acids. Germline CDR1 SGHRS, CDR2 YFSETQ.

This clone came up once. The rearrangement joins TRBV6-5 to TRBJ2-7, with a weak D call TRBD1 (6 bases). V lost 7 bases and J lost 2, with 15 bases in between. Germline V lookup: CDR1 MNHEY, CDR2 SVGAGI. This CDR3 is 14 amino acids long. The CDR3 region is CASTPTGPAYEQYF. The CDR3 DNA reads TGTGCCAGCACCCCGACAGGTCCCGCCTACGAGCAGTACTTC.

V usage is TRBV4-3 and J usage is TRBJ2-3; the match to TRBD2 covers 9 bases. The V and J ends lost 0 bases and 5 bases, in that order; junction bases with no gene match: 15. This CDR3 contains 19 residues. The germline V gene has CDR1 LGHNA and CDR2 YSLEER. The CDR3 region is CASSQERFRSGGQIDTQYF. The CDR3 DNA follows: TGCGCCAGCAGCCAAGAAAGGTTCCGTAGCGGGGGCCAAATAGATACGCAGTATTTT.

The gene calls are TRBV25-1 and TRBJ1-1; D perhaps matches TRBD1 (6 bases). Germline V gene lookup returns CDR1 MGHDK and CDR2 SYGVNS. Trimming shortened V by 7 bases and J by 2 bases, and 14 bases separated the two germline ends. The CDR3 sequence is 14 residues long. CDR3 amino acids: CASKGTGINTEAFF. Here the CDR3 DNA reads TGTGCCAGCAAAGGTACAGGGATTAACACTGAAGCTTTCTTT.

This chain joins TRBV6-5 and TRBJ1-1; D uncertain. CDR1 is MNHEY and CDR2 is SVGAGI in the germline V gene. Trimming shortened V by 0 bases and J by 6 bases, and 17 bases separated the two germline ends. This CDR3 region has 16 residues. The DNA for the CDR3 is TGTGCCAGCAGTTACTCGAAAGGAGGGAGGCTCGCTGAAGCTTTCTTT. Translating it yields CASSYSKGGRLAEAFF.

The rearrangement joins TRBV15 to TRBJ1-3, with 7 bases aligning to TRBD1. J gave up 1 base and V 0 bases, and 12 bases lay outside the gene matches. The CDR3 contains 19 residues. Germline V CDR1 and CDR2: LNHNV, YYDKDF (reference sequence). CDR3 DNA sequence: TGTGCCACCAGCAGAGAAGGGGACAGACGGTTGTGGTCTGGAAACACCATATATTTT. Translated: CATSREGDRRLWSGNTIYF.

The chain has TRBV5-1 and TRBJ2-5; 12 bases map to TRBD2. V was pared by 4 bases and J by 2 bases, with 6 bases of the junction left unmatched. This CDR3 comprises 16 residues. In germline, CDR1 is SGHRS, CDR2 YFSETQ. This CDR3 is CASSEWTSGAQETQYF. CDR3 DNA sequence: TGCGCCAGCAGCGAATGGACTAGCGGGGCACAAGAGACCCAGTACTTC.

The chain recombines TRBV19 with TRBJ1-1, with 8 positions matching TRBD1. The germline CDR1 and CDR2 sequences are LNHDA and SQIVND (reference sequence). This CDR3 is 15 amino acids long. V lost 4 bases, J lost 1 base, and 5 bases stayed unmatched. The CDR3 coding sequence is TGTGCCAGTAGTACGACTGACAGGGGGAACACTGAAGCTTTCTTT. Translating gives CASSTTDRGNTEAFF. The full variable domain, with the rest looked up from reference TRBV19 and TRBJ1-1, is DGGITQSPKYLFRKEGQNVTLSCEQNLNHDAMYWYRQDPGQGLRLIYYSQIVNDFQKGDIAEGYSVSREKKESFPLTVTSAQKNPTAFYLCASSTTDRGNTEAFFGQGTRLTVV.

V usage is TRBV11-2 and J usage is TRBJ2-1; TRBD1 might be the D (7 bases). This CDR3 contains 13 residues. In germline, CDR1 is SGHAT, CDR2 FQNNGV. V was trimmed by 7 bases and J by 5 bases, leaving 12 bases between them. The CDR3 protein is CASTEGANNEQFF. The CDR3 nucleotides are TGTGCCAGCACGGAGGGGGCAAACAATGAGCAGTTCTTC.

The gene calls are TRBV28 and TRBJ2-7; D is unclear. Germline V CDR1 and CDR2: MDHEN, SYDVKM. This CDR3 is built from 15 residues. Trimming took off 7 bases at V and 0 bases at J, with 16 bases between the two ends. DNA of the CDR3: TGTGCCAGCAAAACTGGATATAGGAGCTCCTACGAGCAGTACTTC. This encodes CASKTGYRSSYEQYF.

The rearrangement uses TRBV4-3 and TRBJ1-2; 8 nucleotides agree with TRBD1. CDR1 is LGHNA, CDR2 YSLEER, per germline. The CDR3 sequence is 17 residues long. With 1 base clipped from V and 2 bases from J, the junction kept 9 bases outside the gene matches. CDR3 nucleotide sequence: TGCGCCAGCAGCCAAGTAGCAGGGGGCCTTATGAACTATGGCTACACCTTC. Amino acid sequence: CASSQVAGGLMNYGYTF.

The chain uses TRBV29-1 and TRBJ2-3; 16 bases line up with TRBD2. The germline gives CDR1 SQVTM, CDR2 ANQGSEA. The CDR3 loop spans 17 amino acids. V shed 7 bases, J shed 8 bases, and the junction held 15 bases outside the gene matches. The CDR3 DNA is TGCAGCGCCGATACTATGGGACTAGCGGGGGGGCTGGGTACGCAGTATTTT. Its protein product is CSADTMGLAGGLGTQYF.

The chain links TRBV20-1 to TRBJ2-3; the match to TRBD2 covers 8 bases. CDR3 size: 16 residues. V shed 3 bases, J shed 3 bases, and the junction held 11 bases outside the gene matches. Germline assignment: CDR1 DFQATT and CDR2 SNEGSKA (reference sequence). CDR3 in DNA: TGCAGTGCTAGTGGCCCCCCGAGCGGGGGTACAGATACGCAGTATTTT. Translating it yields CSASGPPSGGTDTQYF.

V and J are TRBV6-5 and TRBJ1-1; the D gene is possibly TRBD1 (6 bases). The ends were cut back, 4 bases at V and 4 bases at J, with 13 bases in the middle. The germline gives CDR1 MNHEY, CDR2 SVGAGI. This CDR3 is built from 14 residues. The DNA for the CDR3 is TGTGCCAGCAGTTTCAGGGGTCGTGGCACTGAAGCTTTCTTT. Translating it yields CASSFRGRGTEAFF.

The genes are TRBV19 and TRBJ1-6, with a tentative D call TRBD1 (6 bases). Germline CDR1 reads LNHDA; CDR2 reads SQIVND (reference sequence). The CDR3 sequence is 13 residues long. V lost 6 bases, J lost 4 bases, and 7 bases lay in between. The CDR3 loop reads CASSDRYNSPLHF. The CDR3 DNA is TGTGCCAGTAGCGACAGGTATAATTCACCCCTCCACTTT.

The chain uses TRBV5-4 and TRBJ1-2; 12 bases match TRBD1. Germline CDR1 reads SGHNT; CDR2 reads YYREEE (reference sequence). There are 16 residues in the CDR3. J gave up 2 bases and V 7 bases, and 9 bases lay outside the gene matches. In DNA form, the CDR3 reads TGTGCCAGCTTCCAAGCCGGGACAGGGGGCAACTATGGCTACACCTTC. Its protein is CASFQAGTGGNYGYTF.

CDR3 sequence: CASSPRTVAYEQYF. In nucleotides, the CDR3 is TGTGCCAGCAGTCCGAGGACAGTCGCCTACGAGCAGTACTTC. The rearrangement links TRBV27 to TRBJ2-7; TRBD1 is a possible D gene (6 bases). V shed 5 bases and J shed 2 bases, with 13 bases lying between them. Germline V lookup: CDR1 MNHEY, CDR2 SMNVEV (reference sequence). This CDR3 has 14 amino acids.

The V call is TRBV6-5, the J call TRBJ2-7; weak D call: TRBD2 (7 bases). This CDR3 comprises 15 residues. The V end was cut by 2 bases, the J end by 0 bases, with 11 bases between. Germline V gene sequence: CDR1 MNHEY, CDR2 SVGAGI. In DNA form, the CDR3 reads TGTGCCAGCAGTTACGAGGGGGGGCCCTCCTACGAGCAGTACTTC. Translating it yields CASSYEGGPSYEQYF.

This clone was seen more than once but under ten times. The gene calls are TRBV2 and TRBJ2-3, with TRBD1 identical over 8 bases. The J segment lost 6 bases and the V segment lost 6 bases, leaving 5 bases of the junction unmatched. This CDR3 has 13 amino acids. CDR1 is SNHLY, CDR2 FYNNEI, per germline. CDR3 bases: TGTGCCAGCAGCGGACAGGGATTGGATACGCAGTATTTT. Amino acids: CASSGQGLDTQYF. Together with reference TRBV2 and TRBJ2-3, the CDR3 gives the full variable domain: EPEVTQTPSHQVTQMGQEVILRCVPISNHLYFYWYRQILGQKVEFLVSFYNNEISEKSEIFDDQFSVERPDGSNFTLKIRSTKLEDSAMYFCASSGQGLDTQYFGPGTRLTVL.

The chain carries TRBV7-2 and TRBJ2-3; 11 nucleotides match TRBD2. Germline CDR1 SGHTA, CDR2 FQGNSA. J gave up 6 bases and V 1 base, and 9 bases lay outside the gene matches. This CDR3 contains 17 residues. The chain's CDR3 is CASSLDIAGGRRDTQYF. CDR3 sequence (DNA): TGTGCCAGCAGCTTAGATATAGCGGGGGGGCGGCGGGATACGCAGTATTTT.

The rearrangement links TRBV7-3 to TRBJ2-3, with 8 bases aligning to TRBD2. CDR1 SGHTA and CDR2 FQGTGA come from the germline V gene. V was pared by 1 base and J by 4 bases, with 1 base of the junction left unmatched. CDR3 length: 14 amino acids. The CDR3 is CASSLRLASDTQYF. In nucleotides, the CDR3 is TGTGCCAGCAGCTTAAGACTAGCGTCAGATACGCAGTATTTT. Full variable domain (remainder filled in from reference TRBV7-3 and TRBJ2-3): GAGVSQTPSNKVTEKGKYVELRCDPISGHTALYWYRQSLGQGPEFLIYFQGTGAADDSGLPNDRFFAVRPEGSVSTLKIQRTERGDSAVYLCASSLRLASDTQYFGPGTRLTVL.

The chain recombines TRBV6-1 with TRBJ2-1; D is unclear. V was clipped by 2 bases and J by 5 bases, with 10 bases between them. This CDR3 region has 14 residues. Germline V gene sequence: CDR1 MNHNS, CDR2 SASEGT. This CDR3 reads CASSERPQNNEQFF. DNA for the CDR3: TGTGCCAGCAGTGAAAGGCCACAGAACAATGAGCAGTTCTTC.

The rearrangement links TRBV5-5 to TRBJ1-4; D may be TRBD1 (6 bases). V was clipped by 6 bases and J by 4 bases, with 16 bases between them. The CDR3 consists of 15 residues. Germline CDR1 SGHKS, CDR2 YYEKEE (reference sequence). The DNA for the CDR3 is TGTGCCAGCATCGATTTAGCAGGGGATAATGAAAAACTGTTTTTT. This sequence encodes CASIDLAGDNEKLFF.

The CDR3 DNA follows: TGTGCCAGCAGTTTAAGAGTTGAGGCCACTGAAGCTTTCTTT. As protein: CASSLRVEATEAFF. V usage is TRBV28 and J usage is TRBJ1-1; unclear D gene. The CDR3 consists of 14 residues. V was shortened by 2 bases and J by 4 bases, with 11 bases between the two germline ends. Germline V lookup: CDR1 MDHEN, CDR2 SYDVKM.

The chain uses TRBV4-1 and TRBJ1-2; no definite D call. Germline V gives CDR1 MGHRA, CDR2 YSYEKL. The CDR3 totals 16 residues. Trimming took 0 bases from V and 4 from J, leaving 15 bases between them. The CDR3: CASSQDSSGFFYGYTF. The CDR3, as DNA: TGCGCCAGCAGCCAAGATTCTTCCGGGTTTTTCTATGGCTACACCTTC.